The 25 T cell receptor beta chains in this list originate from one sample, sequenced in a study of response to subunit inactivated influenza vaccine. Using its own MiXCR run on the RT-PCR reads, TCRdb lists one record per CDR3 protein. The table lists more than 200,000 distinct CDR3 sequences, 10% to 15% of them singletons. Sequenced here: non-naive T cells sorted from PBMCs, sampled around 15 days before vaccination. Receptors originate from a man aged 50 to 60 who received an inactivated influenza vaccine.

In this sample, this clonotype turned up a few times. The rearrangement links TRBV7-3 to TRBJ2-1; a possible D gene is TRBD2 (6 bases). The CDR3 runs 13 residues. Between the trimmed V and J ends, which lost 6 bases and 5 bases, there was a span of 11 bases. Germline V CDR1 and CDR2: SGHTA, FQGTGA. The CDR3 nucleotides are TGTGCCAGCAGAAGCGGGCCCAACAATGAGCAGTTCTTC. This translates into CASRSGPNNEQFF.

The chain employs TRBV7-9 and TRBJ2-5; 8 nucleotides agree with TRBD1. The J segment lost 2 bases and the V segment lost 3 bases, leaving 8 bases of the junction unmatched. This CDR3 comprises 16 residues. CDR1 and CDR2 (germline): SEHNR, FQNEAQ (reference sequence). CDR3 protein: CASSFRQGAPQETQYF. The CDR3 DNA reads TGTGCCAGCAGCTTTAGGCAGGGGGCGCCTCAAGAGACCCAGTACTTC.

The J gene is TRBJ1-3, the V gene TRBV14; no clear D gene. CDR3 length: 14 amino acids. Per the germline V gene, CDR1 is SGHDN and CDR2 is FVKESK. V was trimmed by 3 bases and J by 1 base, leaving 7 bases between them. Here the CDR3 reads CASSQQRSGNTIYF. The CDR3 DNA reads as TGTGCCAGCAGCCAGCAGCGATCTGGAAACACCATATATTTT.

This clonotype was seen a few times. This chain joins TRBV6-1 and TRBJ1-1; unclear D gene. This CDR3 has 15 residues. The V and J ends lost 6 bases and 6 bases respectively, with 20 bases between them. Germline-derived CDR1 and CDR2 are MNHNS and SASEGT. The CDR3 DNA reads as TGTGCCAGCAGAGAGGGCCAGAGTGGGTTCGCTGAAGCTTTCTTT. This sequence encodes CASREGQSGFAEAFF.

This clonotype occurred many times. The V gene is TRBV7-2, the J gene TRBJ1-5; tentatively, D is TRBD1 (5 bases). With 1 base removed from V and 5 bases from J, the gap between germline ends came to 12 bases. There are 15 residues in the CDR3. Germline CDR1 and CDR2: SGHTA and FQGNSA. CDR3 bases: TGTGCCAGCAGCTTAGGGCAGGGCGGTTATCAGCCCCAGCATTTT. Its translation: CASSLGQGGYQPQHF.

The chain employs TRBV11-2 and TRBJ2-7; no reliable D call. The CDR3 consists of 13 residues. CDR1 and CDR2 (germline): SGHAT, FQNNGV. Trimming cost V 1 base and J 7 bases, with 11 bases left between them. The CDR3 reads CASSLGTSLEQYF. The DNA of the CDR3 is TGTGCCAGCAGCTTAGGAACATCCCTGGAGCAGTACTTC.

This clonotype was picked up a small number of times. This CDR3 is CSANWQGTDTQYF. DNA for the CDR3: TGCAGTGCTAATTGGCAGGGTACAGATACGCAGTATTTT. This chain connects TRBV20-1 to TRBJ2-3, with D possibly TRBD1 on 5 matching bases. Trimming shortened V by 4 bases and J by 3 bases, and 11 bases separated the two germline ends. Germline CDR1 is DFQATT and CDR2 is SNEGSKA (reference sequence). CDR3 length: 13 residues.

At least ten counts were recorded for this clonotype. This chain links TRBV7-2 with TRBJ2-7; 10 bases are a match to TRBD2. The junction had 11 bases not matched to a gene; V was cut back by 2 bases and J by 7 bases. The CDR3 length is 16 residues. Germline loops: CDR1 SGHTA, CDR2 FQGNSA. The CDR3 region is CASSLTRTSGAREQYF. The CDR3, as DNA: TGTGCCAGCAGCTTAACCCGTACTAGCGGGGCTAGAGAGCAGTACTTC.

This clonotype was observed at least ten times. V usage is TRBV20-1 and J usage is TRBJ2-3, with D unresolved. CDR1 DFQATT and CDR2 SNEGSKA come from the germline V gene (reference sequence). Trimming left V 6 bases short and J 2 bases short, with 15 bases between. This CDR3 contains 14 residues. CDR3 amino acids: CSAPGGIHTDTQYF. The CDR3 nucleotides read TGCAGTGCGCCGGGTGGGATCCACACAGATACGCAGTATTTT.

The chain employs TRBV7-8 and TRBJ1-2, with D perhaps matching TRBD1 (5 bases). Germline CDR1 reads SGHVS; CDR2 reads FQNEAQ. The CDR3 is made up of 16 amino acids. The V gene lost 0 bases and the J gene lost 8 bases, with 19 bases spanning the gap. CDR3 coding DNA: TGTGCCAGCAGCTTAGCGCGTGCAGGAGGGGTTAGGGGCTACACCTTC. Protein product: CASSLARAGGVRGYTF.

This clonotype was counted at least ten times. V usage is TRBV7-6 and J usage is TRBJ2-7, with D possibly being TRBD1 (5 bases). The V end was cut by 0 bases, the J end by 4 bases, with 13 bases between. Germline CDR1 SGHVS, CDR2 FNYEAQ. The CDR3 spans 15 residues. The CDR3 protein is CASSLAFGARYEQYF. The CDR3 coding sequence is TGTGCCAGCAGCTTAGCGTTTGGGGCGCGGTACGAGCAGTACTTC.

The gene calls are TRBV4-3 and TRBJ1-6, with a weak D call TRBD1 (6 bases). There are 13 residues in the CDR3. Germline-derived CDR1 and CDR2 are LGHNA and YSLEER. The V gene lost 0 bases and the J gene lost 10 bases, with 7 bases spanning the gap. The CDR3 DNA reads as TGCGCCAGCAGCCAAGATCAGGGGTCACCCCTCCACTTT. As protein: CASSQDQGSPLHF.

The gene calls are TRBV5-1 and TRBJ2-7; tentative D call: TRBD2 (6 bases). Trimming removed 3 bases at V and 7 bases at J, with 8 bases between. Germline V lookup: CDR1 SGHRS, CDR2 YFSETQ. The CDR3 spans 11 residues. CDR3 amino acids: CASSSGEEQYF. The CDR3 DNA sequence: TGCGCCAGCAGCTCGGGAGAGGAGCAGTACTTC.

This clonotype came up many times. In DNA, the CDR3 is TGTGCCAGCACAGTTACAGATACGCAGTATTTT. Its protein is CASTVTDTQYF. This chain joins TRBV2 and TRBJ2-3; unclear D gene. CDR1 SNHLY and CDR2 FYNNEI come from the germline V gene. The length of the CDR3 is 11 residues. V lost 7 bases and J lost 3, with 5 bases in between.

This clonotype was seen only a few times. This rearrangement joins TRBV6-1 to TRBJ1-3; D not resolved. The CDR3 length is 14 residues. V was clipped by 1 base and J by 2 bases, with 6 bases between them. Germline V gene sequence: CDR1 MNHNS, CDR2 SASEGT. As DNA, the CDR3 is TGTGCCAGCAGTGAAGTGAGGACTGGAAACACCATATATTTT. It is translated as CASSEVRTGNTIYF.

The CDR3: CASSQTHRTGNYGYTF. The DNA for the CDR3 is TGCGCCAGCAGCCAAACTCATCGGACGGGGAACTATGGCTACACCTTC. The chain couples TRBV4-3 to TRBJ1-2; D gene unclear. CDR3 size: 16 residues. V shed 2 bases and J shed 2 bases, with 15 bases lying between them. Germline V gene lookup returns CDR1 LGHNA and CDR2 YSLEER.

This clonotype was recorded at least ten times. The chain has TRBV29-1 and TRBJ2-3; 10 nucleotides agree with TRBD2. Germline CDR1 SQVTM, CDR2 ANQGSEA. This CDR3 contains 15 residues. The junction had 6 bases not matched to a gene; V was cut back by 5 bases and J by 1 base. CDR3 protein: CSVNPAGGGTDTQYF. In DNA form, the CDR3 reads TGCAGCGTTAATCCAGCGGGAGGGGGCACAGATACGCAGTATTTT.

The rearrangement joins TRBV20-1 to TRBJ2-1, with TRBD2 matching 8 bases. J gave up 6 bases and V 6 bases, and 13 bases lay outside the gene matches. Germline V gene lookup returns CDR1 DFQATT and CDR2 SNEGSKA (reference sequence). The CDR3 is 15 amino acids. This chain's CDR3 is CSAAIGTSGGNEQFF. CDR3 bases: TGCAGTGCCGCAATCGGGACTAGTGGAGGCAATGAGCAGTTCTTC.

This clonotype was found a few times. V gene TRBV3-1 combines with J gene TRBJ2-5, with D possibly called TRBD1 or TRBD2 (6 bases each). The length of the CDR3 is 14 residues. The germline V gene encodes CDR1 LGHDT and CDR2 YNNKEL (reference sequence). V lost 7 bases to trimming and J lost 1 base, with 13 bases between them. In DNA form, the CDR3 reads TGTGCCAGCACCACCCCGGGGGCCCAAGAGACCCAGTACTTC. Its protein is CASTTPGAQETQYF.

CDR3: CASSQAQVSYEQYF. The CDR3 region has the DNA TGCGCCAGCAGCCAAGCCCAGGTCTCCTACGAGCAGTACTTC. The chain couples TRBV4-3 to TRBJ2-7; D is ambiguous. CDR1 is LGHNA, CDR2 YSLEER, per germline. Between the trimmed V and J ends, which lost 1 base and 0 bases, there was a span of 7 bases. This CDR3 spans 14 amino acids.

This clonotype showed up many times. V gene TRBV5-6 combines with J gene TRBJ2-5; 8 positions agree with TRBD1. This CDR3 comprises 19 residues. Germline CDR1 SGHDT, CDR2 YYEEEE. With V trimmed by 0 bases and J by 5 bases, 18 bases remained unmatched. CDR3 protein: CASSLDGQGANKPGETQYF. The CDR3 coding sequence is TGTGCCAGCAGCTTGGACGGTCAGGGGGCGAATAAACCAGGGGAGACCCAGTACTTC.

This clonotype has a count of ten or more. The CDR3 protein is CASSLWGQPQHF. The CDR3 DNA reads as TGTGCCAGCAGCTTGTGGGGTCAGCCCCAGCATTTT. The chain employs TRBV7-9 and TRBJ1-5; no clear D gene. Germline assignment: CDR1 SEHNR and CDR2 FQNEAQ (reference sequence). V was shortened by 3 bases and J by 6 bases, with 6 bases between the two germline ends. The CDR3 has 12 amino acids.

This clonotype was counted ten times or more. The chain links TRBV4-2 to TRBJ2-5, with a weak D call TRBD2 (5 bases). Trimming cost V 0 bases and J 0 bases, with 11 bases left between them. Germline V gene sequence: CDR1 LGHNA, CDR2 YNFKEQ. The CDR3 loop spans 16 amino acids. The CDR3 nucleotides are TGTGCCAGCAGCCAAGAACGGCAGCGGAACCAAGAGACCCAGTACTTC. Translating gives CASSQERQRNQETQYF.

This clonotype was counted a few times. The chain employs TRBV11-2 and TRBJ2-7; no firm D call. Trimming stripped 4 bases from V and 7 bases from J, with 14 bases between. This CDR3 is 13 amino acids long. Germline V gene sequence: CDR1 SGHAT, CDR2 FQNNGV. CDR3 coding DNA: TGTGCCAGCAGCTCAGATAGGATTGGGGAGCAGTACTTC. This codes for CASSSDRIGEQYF.

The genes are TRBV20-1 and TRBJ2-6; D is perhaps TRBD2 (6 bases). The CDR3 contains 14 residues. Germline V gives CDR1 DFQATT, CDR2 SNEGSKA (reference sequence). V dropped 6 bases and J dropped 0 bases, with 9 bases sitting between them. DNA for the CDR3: TGCAGTGCGCGGGACTTCTCTGGGGCCAACGTCCTGACTTTC. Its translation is CSARDFSGANVLTF.